One sample yielded the 31 T cell receptor beta chains listed below, sequenced in a study of cytomegalovirus exposure and HLA in healthy donors. The PCR employed 60 Vbeta primers together with 13 Jbeta primers. TCRdb's table, derived via immunoSEQ multiplex PCR, lists solely in-frame clones and lacks some. Of 140,000 or so clones detected, 76% appear once; the ten largest clones hold roughly 1.6%. Sequenced material: PBMCs. All receptors come from a woman aged 40 to 55 in good health and CMV-seronegative.

The rearrangement uses TRBV6-4 and TRBJ1-2; D unclear. This CDR3 contains 15 residues. The germline V gene has CDR1 MRHNA and CDR2 SNTAGT. The germline V and J ends were trimmed by 3 bases and 3 bases, with 14 bases remaining between them. CDR3 in DNA: TGTGCCAGCAGTGAAGGCCCCGGGGAGGACTATGGCTACACCTTC. It encodes CASSEGPGEDYGYTF.

This chain connects TRBV5-1 to TRBJ2-5, with 9 nucleotides matching TRBD1. V gave up 0 bases and J gave up 3 bases; unmatched junction bases: 9. The CDR3 runs 17 residues. Germline CDR1 SGHRS, CDR2 YFSETQ. The CDR3 here is CASSLVTGGSWKETQYF. As DNA, the CDR3 is TGCGCCAGCAGCTTGGTCACAGGGGGCTCTTGGAAAGAGACCCAGTACTTC.

J is TRBJ2-3 and V is TRBV11-2, with 8 bases fitting TRBD2. Germline CDR1 SGHAT, CDR2 FQNNGV. The CDR3 runs to 16 residues. V shed 1 base, J shed 4 bases, and the junction held 7 bases outside the gene matches. The CDR3 sequence is CASSLGDSGGPDTQYF. The CDR3 bases are TGTGCCAGCAGCTTAGGGGATTCGGGAGGGCCAGATACGCAGTATTTT.

The chain employs TRBV5-4 and TRBJ2-2; a possible D gene is TRBD2 (5 bases). The germline V gene encodes CDR1 SGHNT and CDR2 YYREEE (reference sequence). Trimming stripped 4 bases from V and 3 bases from J, with 10 bases between. CDR3 size: 14 residues. CDR3 DNA sequence: TGTGCCAGCAGCCCCCAGCGGCACACCGGGGAGCTGTTTTTT. Translating gives CASSPQRHTGELFF.

The gene calls are TRBV7-9 and TRBJ2-2; D might be TRBD2 (5 bases). This CDR3 is 13 amino acids long. The germline V gene encodes CDR1 SEHNR and CDR2 FQNEAQ (reference sequence). The V and J ends lost 10 bases and 2 bases respectively, with 11 bases between them. CDR3 sequence: CATGLRNTGELFF. The CDR3 region has the DNA TGTGCCACCGGACTGAGAAACACCGGGGAGCTGTTTTTT.

The CDR3 here is CASSLMPLGARRGNIQYF. DNA for the CDR3: TGCGCCAGCAGCTTGATGCCGCTGGGGGCACGGCGTGGGAACATTCAGTACTTC. V and J are TRBV5-1 and TRBJ2-4; perhaps TRBD1 as D (6 bases). The CDR3 length is 18 residues. The V and J ends lost 1 base and 7 bases respectively, with 24 bases between them. CDR1 SGHRS and CDR2 YFSETQ come from the germline V gene.

This clone was counted only a few times. The V and J genes are TRBV28 and TRBJ1-1, with unresolved D. The CDR3 totals 12 residues. V was pared by 6 bases and J by 5 bases, with 10 bases between. CDR1 and CDR2 from the germline V gene are MDHEN and SYDVKM. The CDR3 spells CASRRFGTEAFF. The CDR3 coding sequence is TGTGCCAGCAGGAGGTTTGGAACTGAAGCTTTCTTT.

This chain joins TRBV2 and TRBJ2-1; possible D gene TRBD2, 7 bases. The V end lost 4 bases, the J end lost 5 bases, and 15 bases lay between the germline ends. The CDR3 length is 15 residues. The germline CDR1 and CDR2 sequences are SNHLY and FYNNEI. CDR3 coding DNA: TGTGCCAGCAGTGTAGTAGGGAGGGGGAACAATGAGCAGTTCTTC. As protein: CASSVVGRGNNEQFF.

This chain links TRBV27 with TRBJ1-1, with D unclear. Per the germline V gene, CDR1 is MNHEY and CDR2 is SMNVEV (reference sequence). V was clipped by 2 bases and J by 1 base, with 5 bases between them. This CDR3 comprises 13 residues. The CDR3 DNA reads as TGTGCCAGCAGTTTACCGGGGAACACTGAAGCTTTCTTT. It codes for CASSLPGNTEAFF.

This clone occurred a few times. The chain recombines TRBV2 with TRBJ1-5; 8 bases agree with TRBD1. Germline assignment: CDR1 SNHLY and CDR2 FYNNEI. The CDR3 consists of 15 residues. V lost 4 bases and J lost 7; bases outside the gene matches: 9. CDR3 loop: CASSGPGGRRQPQHF. CDR3 nucleotide sequence: TGTGCCAGCAGTGGGCCAGGGGGCCGGCGCCAGCCCCAGCATTTT.

The genes are TRBV13 and TRBJ2-7; 15 nucleotides align to TRBD2. This CDR3 has 23 residues. The junction had 20 bases not matched to a gene; V was cut back by 0 bases and J by 2 bases. The germline gives CDR1 PRHDT, CDR2 FYEKMQ (reference sequence). CDR3 bases: TGTGCCAGCAGCTTAGGCTGGGGTAGGGACGGACTAGCGGGAGGGATGGGTACCTACGAGCAGTACTTC. Translation: CASSLGWGRDGLAGGMGTYEQYF.

This chain links TRBV6-6 with TRBJ2-7; TRBD1 is a possible D gene (6 bases). The germline CDR1 and CDR2 sequences are MNHNY and SVGAGI (reference sequence). With 7 bases removed from V and 3 bases from J, the gap between germline ends came to 16 bases. CDR3 length equals 14 residues. Here the CDR3 DNA reads TGTGCCAGCAAAGGAGAGGCAGGGGTCTACGAGCAGTACTTC. Translating gives CASKGEAGVYEQYF.

The V and J genes are TRBV15 and TRBJ1-5; D gene uncertain. Trimming pared 5 bases from V and 5 bases from J, leaving 16 bases between. The V gene's germline CDR1 is LNHNV and CDR2 YYDKDF (reference sequence). The CDR3 is 15 residues long. Here the CDR3 DNA reads TGTGCCACCAGCTCCCATGCGGGGTCCGATCAGCCCCAGCATTTT. This translates into CATSSHAGSDQPQHF. Together with reference TRBV15 and TRBJ1-5, the CDR3 gives the full variable domain: DAMVIQNPRYQVTQFGKPVTLSCSQTLNHNVMYWYQQKSSQAPKLLFHYYDKDFNNEADTPDNFQSRRPNTSFCFLDIRSPGLGDTAMYLCATSSHAGSDQPQHFGDGTRLSIL.

The chain links TRBV29-1 to TRBJ2-4, with no clear D. V dropped 8 bases and J dropped 0 bases, with 14 bases sitting between them. Germline CDR1 SQVTM, CDR2 ANQGSEA. The CDR3 has 14 amino acids. The CDR3 DNA reads TGCAGCACGGTCCCGCAATTAGCCAAAAACATTCAGTACTTC. This gives the protein CSTVPQLAKNIQYF.

This clone has a handful of counts. The rearrangement uses TRBV28 and TRBJ1-1; D not resolved. CDR3 length: 11 residues. Germline assignment: CDR1 MDHEN and CDR2 SYDVKM. The DNA for the CDR3 is TGTGCGTCCTTGCGTGTGCCTGAAGCTTTCTTT. Its protein product is CASLRVPEAFF.

V gene TRBV15 combines with J gene TRBJ1-1; a weak D match, TRBD1 (6 bases). This CDR3 has 18 residues. Trimming shortened V by 5 bases and J by 3 bases, and 25 bases separated the two germline ends. CDR1 LNHNV and CDR2 YYDKDF come from the germline V gene (reference sequence). The CDR3 region is CATSVDWTAPRGDTEAFF. CDR3 DNA sequence: TGTGCCACCAGCGTTGATTGGACAGCTCCTCGGGGCGACACTGAAGCTTTCTTT. Supplemented by reference TRBV15 and TRBJ1-1, the full variable domain reads DAMVIQNPRYQVTQFGKPVTLSCSQTLNHNVMYWYQQKSSQAPKLLFHYYDKDFNNEADTPDNFQSRRPNTSFCFLDIRSPGLGDTAMYLCATSVDWTAPRGDTEAFFGQGTRLTVV.

This clone turned up a few times. The V call is TRBV2, the J call TRBJ2-3; D is perhaps TRBD1 (6 bases). Germline V gene lookup returns CDR1 SNHLY and CDR2 FYNNEI. This CDR3 region has 15 residues. V was clipped by 4 bases and J by 2 bases, with 13 bases between them. In DNA form, the CDR3 reads TGTGCCAGCAGTGCAAGGGGGACGCTCACAGATACGCAGTATTTT. Residues: CASSARGTLTDTQYF. Full variable domain (remainder filled in from reference TRBV2 and TRBJ2-3): EPEVTQTPSHQVTQMGQEVILRCVPISNHLYFYWYRQILGQKVEFLVSFYNNEISEKSEIFDDQFSVERPDGSNFTLKIRSTKLEDSAMYFCASSARGTLTDTQYFGPGTRLTVL.

This clone has only one observation. The chain carries TRBV11-1 and TRBJ2-5; possible D gene TRBD1, 5 bases. The CDR3 spans 14 residues. V lost 2 bases and J lost 2, with 9 bases in between. Germline loops: CDR1 SGHAT, CDR2 FQDESV (reference sequence). The CDR3: CASSLMAGQETQYF. The CDR3 DNA reads TGTGCCAGCAGCTTAATGGCAGGGCAAGAGACCCAGTACTTC.

The chain couples TRBV29-1 to TRBJ2-5; no definite D call. The DNA end lines up better with TRBJ2-7; the J call may be wrong. CDR3 length: 13 amino acids. Germline-derived CDR1 and CDR2 are SQVTM and ANQGSEA. In DNA, the CDR3 is TGCAGCGTTGCCCCAAACAGAGACTACGAGCAGTACTTC. Translating it yields CSVAPNRDYEQYF.

This chain connects TRBV5-4 to TRBJ2-7; TRBD2 agrees at 7 bases. The CDR3 spans 14 residues. Germline values: CDR1 SGHNT, CDR2 YYREEE (reference sequence). V was clipped by 8 bases and J by 0 bases; unmatched bases: 8. DNA of the CDR3: TGTGCCAGTCGGAAAGCGGGGACCTCCTACGAGCAGTACTTC. Translation gives CASRKAGTSYEQYF.

The V gene is TRBV5-1, the J gene TRBJ1-1, with D possibly TRBD1 on 5 matching bases. The CDR3 has 13 residues. V was clipped by 0 bases and J by 7 bases, with 10 bases between them. The germline CDR1 and CDR2 sequences are SGHRS and YFSETQ. For the CDR3, the DNA is TGCGCCAGCAGCTTGGCAGGGAACCTTGAAGCTTTCTTT. It translates to CASSLAGNLEAFF.

The chain carries TRBV27 and TRBJ2-1, with D unresolved. This CDR3 has 15 residues. With 6 bases removed from V and 6 bases from J, the gap between germline ends came to 18 bases. The germline V gene encodes CDR1 MNHEY and CDR2 SMNVEV (reference sequence). The CDR3 nucleotides are TGTGCCAGCAGGGGTTTAGCCGTTAGTATCAATGAGCAGTTCTTC. Protein: CASRGLAVSINEQFF.

Details on this clone: Different DNA sequences within this sample yield the same CDR3. This chain connects TRBV5-1 to TRBJ2-6; 9 bases match TRBD1. Germline values: CDR1 SGHRS, CDR2 YFSETQ. The CDR3 covers 16 residues. V dropped 3 bases and J dropped 7; count of bases not matched to a gene: 8. The CDR3 region has the DNA TGCGCCAGCAGCTATACCGGGACAGGGTATGCCAACGTCCTGACTTTC. Its translation: CASSYTGTGYANVLTF.

The chain recombines TRBV6-5 with TRBJ1-2; D ambiguous. CDR1 and CDR2 (germline): MNHEY, SVGAGI. This CDR3 has 15 residues. The ends were cut back, 2 bases at V and 0 bases at J, with 10 bases in the middle. DNA for the CDR3: TGTGCCAGCAGTTACGGGCCCGACGCTAACTATGGCTACACCTTC. This encodes CASSYGPDANYGYTF.

CDR3 in DNA: TGCGCCAGCAGCTTGAGCGGGATCACTGAAGCTTTCTTT. As protein: CASSLSGITEAFF. The chain employs TRBV5-1 and TRBJ1-1; D remains ambiguous. The V gene's germline CDR1 is SGHRS and CDR2 YFSETQ. V lost 1 base and J 4 bases, leaving 8 bases between the germline ends. This CDR3 region has 13 residues.

This clone is a singleton in its sample. This chain uses TRBV27 with TRBJ1-6, with D hard to call. V lost 9 bases and J 5 bases, leaving 14 bases between the germline ends. The CDR3 loop spans 14 amino acids. CDR1 and CDR2 (germline): MNHEY, SMNVEV (reference sequence). DNA of the CDR3: TGTGCCAGTTCCTTAGCGACCAATAATTCACCCCTCCACTTT. It translates to CASSLATNNSPLHF.

The chain recombines TRBV5-6 with TRBJ2-7; maybe TRBD1 (5 bases). The CDR3 has 16 residues. V was clipped by 0 bases and J by 4 bases, with 17 bases between them. In germline, CDR1 is SGHDT, CDR2 YYEEEE. CDR3 in DNA: TGTGCCAGCAGCTTGGCCCCAGGGTGGGGATCTTACGAGCAGTACTTC. Translated, it gives CASSLAPGWGSYEQYF.

The rearrangement uses TRBV19 and TRBJ1-5; a weak D match, TRBD1 (6 bases). The CDR3 contains 16 residues. The germline V and J ends were trimmed by 5 bases and 6 bases, with 20 bases remaining between them. CDR1 and CDR2 from the germline V gene are LNHDA and SQIVND (reference sequence). As DNA, the CDR3 is TGTGCCAGTAGTCAAGAGCGGCAGGGGATTCCTCAGCCCCAGCATTTT. Residues: CASSQERQGIPQPQHF.

The chain employs TRBV25-1 and TRBJ1-5, with D perhaps TRBD1 (6 bases). Germline-derived CDR1 and CDR2 are MGHDK and SYGVNS. V shed 6 bases and J shed 6 bases, with 12 bases lying between them. CDR3 length: 13 residues. The CDR3 spells CASRNRDSQPQHF. CDR3 sequence (DNA): TGTGCCAGCAGGAACAGGGATAGTCAGCCCCAGCATTTT.

This rearrangement joins TRBV14 to TRBJ2-3, with D unclear. The CDR3 has 13 residues. Between the trimmed V and J ends, which lost 3 bases and 10 bases, there was a span of 14 bases. CDR1 and CDR2 (germline): SGHDN, FVKESK. DNA of the CDR3: TGTGCCAGCAGCCAGCCAATGCTAGGAGCGCAGTATTTT. This encodes CASSQPMLGAQYF.

The V and J genes are TRBV19 and TRBJ2-7; the D is unclear. Germline assignment: CDR1 LNHDA and CDR2 SQIVND (reference sequence). The CDR3 is made up of 13 amino acids. Trimming took off 7 bases at V and 2 bases at J, with 12 bases between the two ends. CDR3 DNA sequence: TGTGCCAGTAACGAACCAGATACCTACGAGCAGTACTTC. Translated, it gives CASNEPDTYEQYF.